This T cell receptor (beta chain) was observed in a study of beta chain features in type 1 diabetes. Findings of the study overall: At VDJ recombination sites, type 1 diabetes patients had fewer insertions and more deleted nucleotides. Patients showed naive, central memory and Treg TCRB repertoires that appeared more similar than those of healthy donors. There was a moderate but significant shortening of TCRB CDR3s in all four CD4+ subsets of Type 1 diabetes patients. It was not settled here whether HLA type affects TCRB rearrangement. Shorter templates may be favored by PCR, equally so in patients and controls.

The investigators reverse transcribed all of the isolated RNA, so they sequenced expressed TCRB transcripts. Only in-frame clones appear in the TCRdb table, and some are missing; sequencing was by immunoSEQ multiplex PCR. The sample carries about 150,000 clones, under 13% recorded once. The CDR3 consists of 14 residues. Trimming shortened V by 0 bases and J by 1 base, and 6 bases separated the two germline ends. Germline CDR1 reads SGDLS; CDR2 reads YYNGEE. Regarding this clone: The antigen remains unidentified.

The sequence was collected from a man aged 25-45 years with type 1 diabetes. Sequencing was carried out using central memory CD4+ T cells from blood. The rearrangement joins TRBV9 to TRBJ2-3, with D hard to call. CDR3 sequence (DNA): TGTGCCAGCAGCGTAGGAGAGGGCACAGATACGCAGTATTTT. Its protein is CASSVGEGTDTQYF.